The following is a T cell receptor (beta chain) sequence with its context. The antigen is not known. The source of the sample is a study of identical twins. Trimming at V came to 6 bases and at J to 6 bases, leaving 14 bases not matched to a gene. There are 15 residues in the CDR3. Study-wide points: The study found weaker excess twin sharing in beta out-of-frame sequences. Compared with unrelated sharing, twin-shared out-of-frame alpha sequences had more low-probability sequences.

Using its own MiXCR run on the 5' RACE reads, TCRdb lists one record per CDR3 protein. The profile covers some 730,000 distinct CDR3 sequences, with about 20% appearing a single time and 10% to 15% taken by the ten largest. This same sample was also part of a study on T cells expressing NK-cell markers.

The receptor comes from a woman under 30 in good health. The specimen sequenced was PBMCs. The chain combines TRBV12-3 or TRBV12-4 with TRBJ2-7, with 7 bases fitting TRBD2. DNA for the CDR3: TGTGCCAGCAGCCCTCTGGGCGGGGGAGAATCCGAGCAGTACTTC. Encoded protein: CASSPLGGGESEQYF.